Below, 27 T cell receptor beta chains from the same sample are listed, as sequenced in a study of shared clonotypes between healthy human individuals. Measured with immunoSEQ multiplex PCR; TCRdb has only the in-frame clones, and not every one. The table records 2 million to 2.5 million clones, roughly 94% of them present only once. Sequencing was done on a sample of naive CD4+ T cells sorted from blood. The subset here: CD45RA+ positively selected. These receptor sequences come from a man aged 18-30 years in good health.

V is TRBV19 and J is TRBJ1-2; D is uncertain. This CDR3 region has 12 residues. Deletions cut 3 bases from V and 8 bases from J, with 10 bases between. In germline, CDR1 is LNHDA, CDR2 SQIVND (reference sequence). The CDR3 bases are TGTGCCAGTAGTATGGGCTTCCTAGGCTACACCTTC. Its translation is CASSMGFLGYTF.

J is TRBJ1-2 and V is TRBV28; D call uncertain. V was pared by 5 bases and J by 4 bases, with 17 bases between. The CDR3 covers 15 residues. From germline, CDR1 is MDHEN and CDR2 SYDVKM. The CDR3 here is CASSPAPARVYGYTF. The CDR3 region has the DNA TGTGCCAGCAGTCCAGCCCCGGCCAGAGTCTATGGCTACACCTTC.

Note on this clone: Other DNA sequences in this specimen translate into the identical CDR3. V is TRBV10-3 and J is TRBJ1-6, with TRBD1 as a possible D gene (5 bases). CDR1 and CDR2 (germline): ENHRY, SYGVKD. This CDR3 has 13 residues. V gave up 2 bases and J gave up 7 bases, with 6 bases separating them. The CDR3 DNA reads TGTGCCATCAGTGAGGGGGGGAATTCACCCCTCCACTTT. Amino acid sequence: CAISEGGNSPLHF.

The CDR3 region has the DNA TGCGCCAGCAGCCGCAACCCCCAGAACTCGGGACCTCAAGAGACCCAGTACTTC. Encoded protein: CASSRNPQNSGPQETQYF. The rearrangement joins TRBV5-1 to TRBJ2-5; D is perhaps TRBD1 or TRBD2 (5 bases each). The CDR3 length is 18 residues. The ends were cut back, 4 bases at V and 2 bases at J, with 24 bases in the middle. Germline V gene data show CDR1 as SGHRS and CDR2 as YFSETQ. Full variable domain (outside the CDR3, taken from reference TRBV5-1 and TRBJ2-5): KAGVTQTPRYLIKTRGQQVTLSCSPISGHRSVSWYQQTPGQGLQFLFEYFSETQRNKGNFPGRFSGRQFSNSRSEMNVSTLELGDSALYLCASSRNPQNSGPQETQYFGPGTRLLVL.

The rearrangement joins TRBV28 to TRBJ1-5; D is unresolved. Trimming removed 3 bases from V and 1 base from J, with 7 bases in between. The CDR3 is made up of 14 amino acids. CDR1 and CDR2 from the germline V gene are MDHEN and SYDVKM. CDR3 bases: TGTGCCAGCAGTTTCGATCTGAGCAATCAGCCCCAGCATTTT. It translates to CASSFDLSNQPQHF.

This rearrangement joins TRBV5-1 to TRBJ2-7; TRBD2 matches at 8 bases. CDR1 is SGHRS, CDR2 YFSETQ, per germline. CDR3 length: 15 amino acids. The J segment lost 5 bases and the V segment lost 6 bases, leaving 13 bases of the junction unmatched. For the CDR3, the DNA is TGCGCCAGCACCGCAGCGGGAGCCACTGTTAACGAGCAGTACTTC. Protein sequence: CASTAAGATVNEQYF. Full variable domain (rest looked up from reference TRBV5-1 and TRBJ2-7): KAGVTQTPRYLIKTRGQQVTLSCSPISGHRSVSWYQQTPGQGLQFLFEYFSETQRNKGNFPGRFSGRQFSNSRSEMNVSTLELGDSALYLCASTAAGATVNEQYFGPGTRLTVT.

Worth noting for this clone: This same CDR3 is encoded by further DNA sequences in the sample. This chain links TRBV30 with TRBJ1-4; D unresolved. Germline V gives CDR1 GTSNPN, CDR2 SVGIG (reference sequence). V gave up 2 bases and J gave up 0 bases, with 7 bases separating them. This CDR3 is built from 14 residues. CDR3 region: CAWSRTATNEKLFF. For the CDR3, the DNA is TGTGCCTGGAGTAGAACGGCAACTAATGAAAAACTGTTTTTT. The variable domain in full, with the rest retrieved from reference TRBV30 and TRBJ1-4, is SQTIHQWPATLVQPVGSPLSLECTVEGTSNPNLYWYRQAAGRGLQLLFYSVGIGQISSEVPQNLSASRPQDRQFILSSKKLLLSDSGFYLCAWSRTATNEKLFFGSGTQLSVL.

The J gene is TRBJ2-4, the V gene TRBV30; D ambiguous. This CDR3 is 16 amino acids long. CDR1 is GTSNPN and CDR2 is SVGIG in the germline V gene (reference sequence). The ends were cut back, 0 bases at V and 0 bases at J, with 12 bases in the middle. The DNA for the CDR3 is TGTGCCTGGAGTGTAAAGGGCGGCATAGCCAAAAACATTCAGTACTTC. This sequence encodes CAWSVKGGIAKNIQYF.

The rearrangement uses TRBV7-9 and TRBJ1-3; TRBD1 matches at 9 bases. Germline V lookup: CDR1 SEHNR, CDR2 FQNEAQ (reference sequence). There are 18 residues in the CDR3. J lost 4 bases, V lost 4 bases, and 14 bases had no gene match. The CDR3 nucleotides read TGTGCCAGCAGCTCCGGGACAGGGCGGAAATTTTCCGGAAACACCATATATTTT. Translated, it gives CASSSGTGRKFSGNTIYF.

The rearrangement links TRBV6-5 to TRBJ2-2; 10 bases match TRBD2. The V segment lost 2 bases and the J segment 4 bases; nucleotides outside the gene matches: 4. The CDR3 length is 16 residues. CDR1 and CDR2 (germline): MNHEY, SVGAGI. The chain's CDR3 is CASSYKGLAVTGELFF. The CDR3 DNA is TGTGCCAGCAGTTACAAAGGACTAGCGGTCACCGGGGAGCTGTTTTTT.

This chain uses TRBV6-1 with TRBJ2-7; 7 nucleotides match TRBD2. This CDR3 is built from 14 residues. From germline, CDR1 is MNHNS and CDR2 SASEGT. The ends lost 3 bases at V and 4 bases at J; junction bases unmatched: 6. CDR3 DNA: TGTGCCAGCAGTGAGCGACTAGCTAGATACGAGCAGTACTTC. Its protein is CASSERLARYEQYF.

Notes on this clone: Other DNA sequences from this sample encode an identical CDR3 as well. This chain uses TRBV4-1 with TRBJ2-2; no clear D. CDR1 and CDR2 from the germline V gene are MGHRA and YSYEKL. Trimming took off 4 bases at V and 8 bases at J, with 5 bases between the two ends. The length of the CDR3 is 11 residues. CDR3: CASSRAGELFF. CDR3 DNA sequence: TGCGCCAGCAGCCGTGCTGGGGAGCTGTTTTTT.

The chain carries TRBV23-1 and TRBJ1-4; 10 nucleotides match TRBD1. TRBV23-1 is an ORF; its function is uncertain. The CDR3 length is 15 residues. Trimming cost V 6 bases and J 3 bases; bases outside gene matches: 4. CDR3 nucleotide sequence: TGCGCCAGCAGGCGACAGGGGGCCCCTAATGAAAAACTGTTTTTT. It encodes CASRRQGAPNEKLFF.

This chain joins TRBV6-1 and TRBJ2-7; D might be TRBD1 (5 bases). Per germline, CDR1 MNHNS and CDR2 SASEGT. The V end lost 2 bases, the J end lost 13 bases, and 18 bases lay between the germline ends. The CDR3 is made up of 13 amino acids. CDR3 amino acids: CASSEQVQGSNYF. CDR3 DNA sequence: TGTGCCAGCAGTGAACAGGTCCAGGGATCAAACTACTTC.

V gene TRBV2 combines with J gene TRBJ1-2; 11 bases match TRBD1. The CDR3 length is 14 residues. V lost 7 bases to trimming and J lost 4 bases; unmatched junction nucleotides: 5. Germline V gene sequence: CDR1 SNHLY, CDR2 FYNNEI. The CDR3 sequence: CASNGQGASYGYTF. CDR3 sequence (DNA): TGTGCCAGCAACGGACAGGGGGCGAGCTATGGCTACACCTTC. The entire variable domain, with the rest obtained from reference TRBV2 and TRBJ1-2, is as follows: EPEVTQTPSHQVTQMGQEVILRCVPISNHLYFYWYRQILGQKVEFLVSFYNNEISEKSEIFDDQFSVERPDGSNFTLKIRSTKLEDSAMYFCASNGQGASYGYTFGSGTRLTVV.

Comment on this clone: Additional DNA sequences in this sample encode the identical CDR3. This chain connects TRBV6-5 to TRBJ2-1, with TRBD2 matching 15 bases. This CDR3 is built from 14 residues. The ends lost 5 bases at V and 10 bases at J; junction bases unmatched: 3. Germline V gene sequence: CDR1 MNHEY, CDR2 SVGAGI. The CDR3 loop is CASSPGLAGGEQFF. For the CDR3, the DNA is TGTGCCAGCAGTCCGGGACTAGCGGGAGGCGAGCAGTTCTTC.

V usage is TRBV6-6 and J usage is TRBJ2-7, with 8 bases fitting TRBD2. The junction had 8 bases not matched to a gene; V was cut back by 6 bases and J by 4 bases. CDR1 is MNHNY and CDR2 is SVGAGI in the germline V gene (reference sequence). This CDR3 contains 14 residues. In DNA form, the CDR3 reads TGTGCCAGCAGCCCCCTAGCGGGTGGGTACGAGCAGTACTTC. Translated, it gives CASSPLAGGYEQYF.

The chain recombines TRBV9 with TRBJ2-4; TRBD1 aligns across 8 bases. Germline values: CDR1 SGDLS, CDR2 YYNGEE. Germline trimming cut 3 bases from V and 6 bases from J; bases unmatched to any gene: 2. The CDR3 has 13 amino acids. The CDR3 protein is CASSAGTGNIQYF. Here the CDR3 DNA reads TGTGCCAGCAGCGCCGGGACAGGAAACATTCAGTACTTC.

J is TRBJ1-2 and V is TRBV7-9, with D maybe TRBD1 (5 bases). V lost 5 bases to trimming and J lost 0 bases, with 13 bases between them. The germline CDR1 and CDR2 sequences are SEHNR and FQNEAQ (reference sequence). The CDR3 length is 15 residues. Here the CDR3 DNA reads TGTGCCAGCAGCCGCCCCGACAGCTCTAACTATGGCTACACCTTC. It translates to CASSRPDSSNYGYTF.

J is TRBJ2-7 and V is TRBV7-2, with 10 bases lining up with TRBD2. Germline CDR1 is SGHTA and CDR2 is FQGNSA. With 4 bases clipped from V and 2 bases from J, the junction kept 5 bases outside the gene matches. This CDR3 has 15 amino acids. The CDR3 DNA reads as TGTGCCAGCAGCTCGGTAGCGGGAGGTCCCTACGAGCAGTACTTC. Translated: CASSSVAGGPYEQYF. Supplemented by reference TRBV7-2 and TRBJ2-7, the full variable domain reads GAGVSQSPSNKVTEKGKDVELRCDPISGHTALYWYRQSLGQGLEFLIYFQGNSAPDKSGLPSDRFSAERTGGSVSTLTIQRTQQEDSAVYLCASSSVAGGPYEQYFGPGTRLTVT.

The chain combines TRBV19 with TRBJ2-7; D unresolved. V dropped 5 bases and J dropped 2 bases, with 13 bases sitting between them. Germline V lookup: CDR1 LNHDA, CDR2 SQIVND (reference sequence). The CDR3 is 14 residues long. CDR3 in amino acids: CASSPVGRTYEQYF. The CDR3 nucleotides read TGTGCCAGTAGTCCCGTGGGCAGGACCTACGAGCAGTACTTC.

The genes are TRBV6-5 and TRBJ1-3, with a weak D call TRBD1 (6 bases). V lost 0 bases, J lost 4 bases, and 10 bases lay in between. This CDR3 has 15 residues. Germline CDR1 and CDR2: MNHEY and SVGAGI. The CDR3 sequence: CASSYSRGGGNTIYF. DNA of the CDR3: TGTGCCAGCAGTTACTCGAGGGGGGGCGGAAACACCATATATTTT.

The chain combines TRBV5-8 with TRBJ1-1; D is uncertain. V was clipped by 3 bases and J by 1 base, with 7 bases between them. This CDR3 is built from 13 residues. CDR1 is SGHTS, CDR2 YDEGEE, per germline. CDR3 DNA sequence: TGTGCCAGCAGCTGGGCGAAGAACACTGAAGCTTTCTTT. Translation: CASSWAKNTEAFF.

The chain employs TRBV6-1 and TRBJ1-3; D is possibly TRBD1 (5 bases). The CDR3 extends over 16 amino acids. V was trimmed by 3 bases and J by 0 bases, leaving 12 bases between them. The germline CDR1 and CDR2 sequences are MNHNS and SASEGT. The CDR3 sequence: CASSDPRGSSGNTIYF. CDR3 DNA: TGTGCCAGCAGTGACCCGCGGGGGTCCTCTGGAAACACCATATATTTT.

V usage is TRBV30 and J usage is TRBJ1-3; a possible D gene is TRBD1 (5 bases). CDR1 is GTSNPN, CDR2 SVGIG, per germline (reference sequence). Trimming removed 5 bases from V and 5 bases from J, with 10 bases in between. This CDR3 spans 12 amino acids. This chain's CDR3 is CAWGMGRNTIYF. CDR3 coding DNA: TGTGCCTGGGGAATGGGGCGAAACACCATATATTTT. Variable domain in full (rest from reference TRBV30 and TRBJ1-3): SQTIHQWPATLVQPVGSPLSLECTVEGTSNPNLYWYRQAAGRGLQLLFYSVGIGQISSEVPQNLSASRPQDRQFILSSKKLLLSDSGFYLCAWGMGRNTIYFGEGSWLTVV.

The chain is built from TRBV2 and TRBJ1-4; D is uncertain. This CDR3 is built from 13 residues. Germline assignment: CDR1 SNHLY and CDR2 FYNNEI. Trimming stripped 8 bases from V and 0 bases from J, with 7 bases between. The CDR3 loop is CASEFTTNEKLFF. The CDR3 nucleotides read TGTGCCAGCGAATTTACAACTAATGAAAAACTGTTTTTT.

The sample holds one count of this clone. CDR3: CASSRGLGSLHF. CDR3 bases: TGTGCCAGCAGCAGGGGGCTCGGGTCCCTCCACTTT. This chain joins TRBV11-2 and TRBJ1-6; 7 bases match TRBD1. The CDR3 is 12 amino acids. Per germline, CDR1 SGHAT and CDR2 FQNNGV. J gave up 14 bases and V 5 bases, and 6 bases lay outside the gene matches.